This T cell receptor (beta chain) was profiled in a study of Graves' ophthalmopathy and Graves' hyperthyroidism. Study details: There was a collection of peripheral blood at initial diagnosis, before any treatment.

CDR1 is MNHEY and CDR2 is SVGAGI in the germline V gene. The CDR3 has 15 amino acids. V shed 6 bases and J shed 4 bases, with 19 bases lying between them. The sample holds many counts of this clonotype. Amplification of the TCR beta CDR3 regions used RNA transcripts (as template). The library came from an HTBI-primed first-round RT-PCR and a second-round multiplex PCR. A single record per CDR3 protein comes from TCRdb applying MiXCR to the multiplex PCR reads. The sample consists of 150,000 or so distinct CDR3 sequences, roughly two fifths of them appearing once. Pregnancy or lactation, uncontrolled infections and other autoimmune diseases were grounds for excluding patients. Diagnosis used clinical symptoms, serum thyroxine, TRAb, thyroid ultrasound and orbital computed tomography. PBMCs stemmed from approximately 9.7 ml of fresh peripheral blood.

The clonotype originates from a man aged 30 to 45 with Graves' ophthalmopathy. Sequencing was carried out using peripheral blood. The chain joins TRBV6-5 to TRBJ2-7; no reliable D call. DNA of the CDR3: TGTGCCAGCAGGGGGTATTATAATAGTTCATACGAGCAGTACTTC. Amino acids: CASRGYYNSSYEQYF.